This T cell receptor (beta chain) emerged from a study of blood T cell repertoires in COVID-19. Study information: Donors in the United States, Italy and Spain gave samples during acute or convalescent COVID-19. Sources were T cells, B-cell-depleted T cells, or PBMCs; the material itself was cDNA or gDNA.

The germline CDR1 and CDR2 sequences are SGHDT and YYEEEE. V was clipped by 3 bases and J by 1 base, with 2 bases between them. This CDR3 has 11 residues. As regards this clone: Other nucleotide sequences in the sample specify the same CDR3.

TCRdb keeps only in-frame clones here, not all; method: immunoSEQ multiplex PCR. The sample holds 350,000 to 550,000 clones; 80% to 90% are singletons and the top ten take roughly 1.1%. Participants came from under 30 US areas, aged about 18 to 95 years. This clonotype was obtained from a man aged 30-40 years who had recovered from COVID-19. The sample consisted of PBMCs or T cells enriched from blood (not recorded which). The J gene is TRBJ2-7, the V gene TRBV5-6; D gene unclear. CDR3 nucleotides: TGTGCCAGCAGCTCTTCCTACGAGCAGTACTTC. The encoded protein is CASSSSYEQYF. Combining the CDR3 with reference TRBV5-6 and TRBJ2-7 gives the whole variable domain DAGVTQSPTHLIKTRGQQVTLRCSPKSGHDTVSWYQQALGQGPQFIFQYYEEEERQRGNFPDRFSGHQFPNYSSELNVNALLLGDSALYLCASSSSYEQYFGPGTRLTVT.